This entry lists 30 T cell receptor beta chains sequenced from one sample in a study of T cells in Graves' hyperthyroidism and ophthalmopathy. RNA transcripts yielded amplified TCR beta CDR3 regions. Carried out on the TCR CDR3, a first-round RT-PCR used the HTBI primer set. One entry per CDR3 protein, called by TCRdb with MiXCR from the multiplex PCR reads. The table lists some 560,000 distinct CDR3 sequences, 15% to 19% of them singletons. Sequenced: blood. These receptors were taken from a woman in her thirties with Graves' hyperthyroidism.

The sample holds many counts of this clonotype. V is TRBV7-3 and J is TRBJ1-6; 11 bases are a match to TRBD1. Per the germline V gene, CDR1 is SGHTA and CDR2 is FQGTGA. The junction had 7 bases not matched to a gene; V was cut back by 6 bases and J by 12 bases. The CDR3 loop spans 14 amino acids. Here the CDR3 reads CASSRTGGKEPLHF. CDR3 DNA: TGTGCCAGCAGTCGGACAGGGGGCAAGGAACCCCTCCACTTT.

At least ten counts were recorded for this clonotype. The chain carries TRBV7-9 and TRBJ2-4, with no clear D. The V gene's germline CDR1 is SEHNR and CDR2 FQNEAQ (reference sequence). V was cut by 10 bases and J by 1 base, with 11 bases left in between. The CDR3 totals 13 residues. CDR3 nucleotide sequence: TGTGCCATAACGCTGTGGGCCAAAAACATTCAGTACTTC. Translation: CAITLWAKNIQYF.

The table lists this clonotype with many counts. The chain employs TRBV7-3 and TRBJ2-7; 7 positions match TRBD1. Germline V gives CDR1 SGHTA, CDR2 FQGTGA. The CDR3 loop spans 14 amino acids. With V trimmed by 5 bases and J by 2 bases, 6 bases remained unmatched. Written as DNA, the CDR3 is TGTGCCAGCAGCCCGACAGGGAGCCCCTACGAGCAGTACTTC. Amino acids: CASSPTGSPYEQYF.

This clonotype was seen ten or more times. The chain couples TRBV2 to TRBJ2-7; 7 nucleotides line up with TRBD1. The CDR3 loop spans 13 amino acids. The germline V gene has CDR1 SNHLY and CDR2 FYNNEI. V lost 7 bases to trimming and J lost 6 bases; unmatched junction nucleotides: 9. CDR3: CASMSTGRSEQYF. In nucleotides, the CDR3 is TGTGCCAGCATGTCGACAGGGAGAAGCGAGCAGTACTTC.

The chain combines TRBV30 with TRBJ2-2; tentatively, D is TRBD1 (6 bases). The CDR3 spans 16 residues. Per germline, CDR1 GTSNPN and CDR2 SVGIG (reference sequence). Between the trimmed V and J ends, which lost 0 bases and 2 bases, there was a span of 13 bases. The CDR3 nucleotides read TGTGCCTGGAGTGTACTGGCAGGGGTTAACACCGGGGAGCTGTTTTTT. Protein sequence: CAWSVLAGVNTGELFF. The full variable domain, its missing parts supplied by reference TRBV30 and TRBJ2-2, is SQTIHQWPATLVQPVGSPLSLECTVEGTSNPNLYWYRQAAGRGLQLLFYSVGIGQISSEVPQNLSASRPQDRQFILSSKKLLLSDSGFYLCAWSVLAGVNTGELFFGEGSRLTVL.

The sample holds a few counts of this clonotype. The J gene is TRBJ2-7, the V gene TRBV19; D gene uncertain. This CDR3 is built from 13 residues. Germline assignment: CDR1 LNHDA and CDR2 SQIVND (reference sequence). V lost 3 bases, J lost 6 bases, and 12 bases lay in between. CDR3 DNA: TGTGCCAGTAGTATCGTCTCGTCGGGCGAGCAGTACTTC. Its translation: CASSIVSSGEQYF.

The V call is TRBV4-1, the J call TRBJ2-2, with D unclear. The CDR3 extends over 14 amino acids. With 4 bases removed from V and 6 bases from J, the gap between germline ends came to 12 bases. Germline CDR1 and CDR2: MGHRA and YSYEKL. The CDR3 coding sequence is TGCGCCAGCAGCCCCCTTATAGTAGCCGGGGAGCTGTTTTTT. Its protein is CASSPLIVAGELFF.

The chain recombines TRBV29-1 with TRBJ2-7, with TRBD2 matching 9 bases. Germline V lookup: CDR1 SQVTM, CDR2 ANQGSEA. V lost 2 bases and J lost 7; bases outside the gene matches: 12. CDR3 length equals 15 residues. The CDR3 spells CSVELAGREGYEQYF. The CDR3 DNA is TGCAGCGTTGAACTAGCGGGAAGGGAGGGCTATGAGCAGTACTTC.

This clonotype appeared many times. The chain recombines TRBV27 with TRBJ2-3, with no clear D. Trimming pared 1 base from V and 11 bases from J, leaving 13 bases between. Germline-derived CDR1 and CDR2 are MNHEY and SMNVEV (reference sequence). CDR3 length: 13 residues. The CDR3 sequence: CASSLFRDGRQYF. The CDR3 DNA is TGTGCCAGCAGTTTATTCCGAGACGGCCGGCAGTATTTT.

The sample holds many counts of this clonotype. The chain combines TRBV27 with TRBJ2-2, with 11 bases aligning to TRBD2. Germline values: CDR1 MNHEY, CDR2 SMNVEV (reference sequence). V shed 5 bases and J 4 bases; nucleotides not matched to a gene: 12. The CDR3 is 18 residues long. The CDR3 DNA reads as TGTGCCAGCAGTGGGACTCCGGGACTAGCGGCTCGCACCGGGGAGCTGTTTTTT. Its protein is CASSGTPGLAARTGELFF.

This clonotype was detected only a few times. The chain combines TRBV27 with TRBJ1-2; D not certain. Germline CDR1 MNHEY, CDR2 SMNVEV (reference sequence). V lost 5 bases and J lost 8, with 21 bases in between. This CDR3 has 15 amino acids. For the CDR3, the DNA is TGTGCCAGCAGTCCCAGGCTTTCTCCGGATTGGGGCTACACCTTC. Encoded protein: CASSPRLSPDWGYTF.

The CDR3 nucleotides read TGTGCCAGCAGTGAGAACTCATTAGCGGGACCTCCCCAATATAACTACGAGCAGTACTTC. This encodes CASSENSLAGPPQYNYEQYF. The V call is TRBV25-1, the J call TRBJ2-7; 8 bases align to TRBD2. The CDR3 loop spans 20 amino acids. V lost 3 bases to trimming and J lost 3 bases; unmatched junction nucleotides: 22. Germline CDR1 and CDR2: MGHDK and SYGVNS.

The chain joins TRBV4-2 to TRBJ2-1; D possibly matches TRBD1 or TRBD2 (5 bases each). The CDR3 totals 15 residues. Looked up from germline, CDR1 is LGHNA and CDR2 is YNFKEQ. V lost 3 bases and J lost 6, with 15 bases in between. Here the CDR3 reads CASSQDPGPSNEQFF. The CDR3 bases are TGTGCCAGCAGCCAGGATCCGGGGCCGAGCAATGAGCAGTTCTTC.

This clonotype occurred many times. The V gene is TRBV30, the J gene TRBJ1-5; 10 nucleotides align to TRBD1. Looked up from germline, CDR1 is GTSNPN and CDR2 is SVGIG (reference sequence). The CDR3 contains 14 residues. V was pared by 1 base and J by 5 bases, with 2 bases of the junction left unmatched. Here the CDR3 reads CAWSGTGGHQPQHF. CDR3 DNA sequence: TGTGCCTGGAGTGGGACAGGGGGACATCAGCCCCAGCATTTT.

This clonotype was seen only a few times. This may come from a read error, since a much larger clone is one base off. CDR3 nucleotide sequence: TGCAGTGCGAAACCGGGACGAGGAAACCACAATGAGCAGTTCTTC. Residues: CSAKPGRGNHNEQFF. The rearrangement joins TRBV20-1 to TRBJ2-1; D tentatively fits TRBD1 or TRBD2 (5 bases each). This CDR3 has 15 amino acids. CDR1 is DFQATT and CDR2 is SNEGSKA in the germline V gene (reference sequence). The ends were cut back, 6 bases at V and 5 bases at J, with 20 bases in the middle.

The chain has TRBV12-3 or TRBV12-4 and TRBJ2-7; D is possibly TRBD2 (5 bases). The V gene lost 8 bases and the J gene lost 5 bases, with 19 bases spanning the gap. This CDR3 spans 14 amino acids. CDR3 sequence reads: CASSYGLRVHEQYF. The DNA for the CDR3 is TGTGCCAGCTCTTACGGGTTGAGGGTCCACGAGCAGTACTTC.

This clonotype was detected ten times or more. The V and J genes are TRBV5-1 and TRBJ2-6; 7 bases align to TRBD1. This CDR3 spans 18 amino acids. The trim removed 1 base at V and 1 base at J, leaving 8 bases unmatched. Germline CDR1 SGHRS, CDR2 YFSETQ. The CDR3: CASSLRGQVESGANVLTF. CDR3 in DNA: TGCGCCAGCAGCTTGAGAGGACAGGTCGAGTCTGGGGCCAACGTCCTGACTTTC.

This clonotype was picked up one time. The chain couples TRBV24-1 to TRBJ2-3; the D is unclear. Germline CDR1 KGHDR, CDR2 SFDVKD. The CDR3 sequence is 15 residues long. V was clipped by 5 bases and J by 4 bases, with 15 bases between them. The CDR3 protein is CATSGAGPTADTQYF. In nucleotides, the CDR3 is TGTGCCACCAGTGGGGCAGGACCCACGGCAGATACGCAGTATTTT.

The chain is built from TRBV12-3 or TRBV12-4 and TRBJ2-2; TRBD2 agrees at 16 bases. This CDR3 comprises 16 residues. Trimming cost V 5 bases and J 7 bases; bases outside gene matches: 4. The CDR3, as DNA: TGTGCCAGCAGTGGGGGACTAGCGGGGGGGAACGGGGAGCTGTTTTTT. This translates into CASSGGLAGGNGELFF.

This clonotype was observed many times. The chain employs TRBV6-1 and TRBJ1-1; D is perhaps TRBD1 (5 bases). This CDR3 comprises 13 residues. Per the germline V gene, CDR1 is MNHNS and CDR2 is SASEGT. The V end was cut by 5 bases, the J end by 3 bases, with 10 bases between. The CDR3 sequence is CASSLGLHTEAFF. The CDR3 DNA sequence: TGTGCCAGCAGTTTGGGACTGCACACTGAAGCTTTCTTT.

This clonotype was counted a few times. This chain joins TRBV5-1 and TRBJ2-2; a possible D gene is TRBD1 (6 bases). CDR3 size: 16 residues. From germline, CDR1 is SGHRS and CDR2 YFSETQ. Trimming stripped 9 bases from V and 0 bases from J, with 18 bases between. CDR3 in amino acids: CATSPDSKPNTGELFF. In DNA, the CDR3 is TGCGCCACCTCCCCGGACAGTAAACCGAACACCGGGGAGCTGTTTTTT.

In its sample, this clonotype was seen a few times. V and J are TRBV27 and TRBJ1-4, with D unresolved. This CDR3 is 13 amino acids long. V lost 6 bases, J lost 6 bases, and 11 bases lay in between. Germline V gives CDR1 MNHEY, CDR2 SMNVEV (reference sequence). The CDR3 nucleotides read TGTGCCAGCAGAGGCCACACGGATGAAAAACTGTTTTTT. Encoded protein: CASRGHTDEKLFF.

The V call is TRBV20-1, the J call TRBJ2-2; unclear D gene. The CDR3 totals 12 residues. V was clipped by 3 bases and J by 6 bases, with 8 bases between them. CDR1 and CDR2 from the germline V gene are DFQATT and SNEGSKA (reference sequence). The CDR3 protein is CSASFFSGELFF. The DNA of the CDR3 is TGCAGTGCTAGTTTCTTCTCCGGGGAGCTGTTTTTT.

A single count supports this clonotype. This CDR3 reads CSVEGLYNEQFF. The CDR3 nucleotides read TGCAGCGTTGAAGGTCTCTACAATGAGCAGTTCTTC. The chain links TRBV29-1 to TRBJ2-1; no clear D. This CDR3 is built from 12 residues. Germline assignment: CDR1 SQVTM and CDR2 ANQGSEA. Trimming removed 1 base at V and 3 bases at J, with 4 bases between.

This clonotype was observed at least ten times. The chain is built from TRBV29-1 and TRBJ1-2; D remains unclear. Germline CDR1 is SQVTM and CDR2 is ANQGSEA. The CDR3 length is 14 residues. Deletions cut 0 bases from V and 1 base from J, with 9 bases between. CDR3 amino acids: CSVEDLGGNYGYTF. The CDR3 DNA reads as TGCAGCGTTGAAGATCTTGGCGGTAACTATGGCTACACCTTC.

Worth noting for this clonotype: A read error is possible here, since a much larger clone lies one base away. The chain employs TRBV20-1 and TRBJ1-3; D is ambiguous. The CDR3 is 15 residues long. The germline V gene encodes CDR1 DFQATT and CDR2 SNEGSKA (reference sequence). The ends were cut back, 5 bases at V and 0 bases at J, with 14 bases in the middle. This CDR3 is CSAGGAESSGNTIYF. CDR3 nucleotide sequence: TGCAGTGCTGGAGGAGCGGAGAGCTCTGGAAACACCATATATTTT.

This chain connects TRBV11-2 to TRBJ2-7, with TRBD2 matching over 7 bases. The trim removed 1 base at V and 3 bases at J, leaving 6 bases unmatched. Per germline, CDR1 SGHAT and CDR2 FQNNGV. The length of the CDR3 is 15 residues. The CDR3 sequence: CASSLVIAGSYEQYF. The CDR3 DNA is TGTGCCAGCAGCTTAGTGATAGCGGGCAGCTACGAGCAGTACTTC. The complete variable domain, with remaining parts taken from reference TRBV11-2 and TRBJ2-7, reads EAGVAQSPRYKIIEKRQSVAFWCNPISGHATLYWYQQILGQGPKLLIQFQNNGVVDDSQLPKDRFSAERLKGVDSTLKIQPAKLEDSAVYLCASSLVIAGSYEQYFGPGTRLTVT.

The rearrangement links TRBV10-3 to TRBJ2-3; tentative D call: TRBD1 (5 bases). The CDR3 consists of 11 residues. V shed 10 bases and J shed 0 bases, with 5 bases lying between them. Germline-derived CDR1 and CDR2 are ENHRY and SYGVKD. Here the CDR3 DNA reads TGTGCCACAGGGAGCACAGATACGCAGTATTTT. It is translated as CATGSTDTQYF.

The sample holds many counts of this clonotype. The rearrangement links TRBV28 to TRBJ1-2; 8 bases are a match to TRBD1. The CDR3 loop spans 16 amino acids. V gave up 2 bases and J gave up 7 bases; unmatched junction bases: 12. Germline CDR1 reads MDHEN; CDR2 reads SYDVKM. The DNA of the CDR3 is TGTGCCAGCAGTTTAACGCTCGGGACAGGTACTGTTGGCTACACCTTC. It is translated as CASSLTLGTGTVGYTF.

In its sample, this clonotype was seen many times. The V call is TRBV29-1, the J call TRBJ1-2; D is possibly TRBD1 (5 bases). Germline values: CDR1 SQVTM, CDR2 ANQGSEA. The ends were cut back, 7 bases at V and 9 bases at J, with 18 bases in the middle. The length of the CDR3 is 12 residues. CDR3 nucleotides: TGCAGCGCGGAGACAGTGCGTAATCGCTACACCTTC. Translated, it gives CSAETVRNRYTF. Filled out from reference TRBV29-1 and TRBJ1-2, the complete variable domain reads SAVISQKPSRDICQRGTSLTIQCQVDSQVTMMFWYRQQPGQSLTLIATANQGSEATYESGFVIDKFPISRPNLTFSTLTVSNMSPEDSSIYLCSAETVRNRYTFGSGTRLTVV.